The rows below give T cell receptor beta chains drawn from one sample of a study of CD8 T cell repertoires and HIV-1 epitope variants. Some clones are missing from TCRdb's copy, which holds only in-frame ones; the method was immunoSEQ multiplex PCR. The sample yields more than 85,000 clones, around 75% seen once. Sequenced material: uncultured baseline CD8+ T cells from peripheral blood mononuclear cells (PBMCs). The receptors shown here come from a male donor with HIV. Both conserved end residues are part of each CDR3. Each record gives: clone size, D gene, J gene, V gene, CDR3 protein, CDR3 DNA. The D gene is left open where the match is weak. Only part of the rows carry a size: once, few, many, or a class if the clone is expanded.

>-|-|TRBJ1-3|TRBV6-4
CASSDSACDSGNTIYF
TGTGCCAGCAGTGACTCCGCGTGCGACTCTGGAAACACCATATATTTT
>once|-|TRBJ2-7|TRBV7-9
CASSLTESEQYF
TGTGCCAGCAGCTTAACGGAGAGCGAGCAGTACTTC
>-|-|TRBJ2-7|TRBV5-1
CASSFSLGMAEQYF
TGCGCCAGCAGCTTTAGCCTAGGAATGGCCGAGCAGTACTTC
>many|-|TRBJ1-1|TRBV5-5
CASSLGYSEAFF
TGTGCCAGCAGCTTGGGGTACTCTGAAGCTTTCTTT
>-|-|TRBJ2-1|TRBV7-2
CASSLVRGLNEQFF
TGTGCCAGCAGCTTAGTGCGGGGTCTCAATGAGCAGTTCTTC
>-|-|TRBJ2-6|TRBV10-2
CATLGAGGSGANVLTF
TGCGCCACCCTCGGGGCAGGGGGGAGTGGGGCCAACGTCCTGACTTTC
>once|TRBD2|TRBJ2-1|TRBV28
CASSLLAGGPNEQFF
TGTGCCAGCAGTCTACTAGCGGGAGGGCCGAATGAGCAGTTCTTC
>-|-|TRBJ2-1|TRBV29-1
CSATRQGNNNEQFF
TGCAGCGCTACCCGTCAGGGGAACAACAATGAGCAGTTCTTC
>-|-|TRBJ2-7|TRBV27
CASRLLDEQYF
TGTGCCAGCCGACTCCTGGACGAGCAGTACTTC
>-|-|TRBJ1-1|TRBV7-9
CASSVRDGAEAFF
TGTGCCAGCAGCGTCAGGGATGGCGCTGAAGCTTTCTTT
>-|-|TRBJ1-1|TRBV5-1
CASSLLGKGEAFF
TGCGCCAGCAGCCTTCTCGGAAAGGGTGAAGCTTTCTTT
>-|TRBD2|TRBJ2-1|TRBV5-1
CASSLSGTSGVNEQFF
TGCGCCAGCAGCTTATCCGGGACTAGCGGGGTCAATGAGCAGTTCTTC
>few|TRBD1|TRBJ1-2|TRBV6-5
CASSYLSGGADGYTF
TGTGCCAGCAGTTACCTATCAGGGGGTGCGGATGGCTACACCTTC
>-|-|TRBJ1-6|TRBV11-2
CASSLKGLGNSPLHF
TGTGCCAGCAGCCTAAAAGGACTGGGGAATTCACCCCTCCACTTT
>few|-|TRBJ2-2|TRBV5-1
CASAIEIPTGELFF
TGCGCCAGTGCCATTGAGATCCCCACCGGGGAGCTGTTTTTT
>few|-|TRBJ1-5|TRBV6-5
CASSYSSPLEPQHF
TGTGCCAGCAGTTACAGCTCGCCCCTCGAGCCCCAGCATTTT
>-|TRBD1|TRBJ1-2|TRBV28
CASRLSGTGNYGYTF
TGTGCCAGCAGGTTATCCGGGACAGGGAACTATGGCTACACCTTC
>-|TRBD2|TRBJ2-1|TRBV27
CASSYLGLAGISYNEQFF
TGTGCCAGCAGCTATTTAGGACTAGCGGGAATCTCCTACAATGAGCAGTTCTTC
>once|-|TRBJ1-4|TRBV5-1
CASSLGPNEKLFF
TGCGCCAGCAGCTTAGGGCCTAATGAAAAACTGTTTTTT
>-|TRBD1|TRBJ2-6|TRBV9
CASSVAGQGFSGANVLTF
TGTGCCAGCAGCGTAGCGGGACAGGGTTTCTCTGGGGCCAACGTCCTGACTTTC
>few|TRBD1|TRBJ2-5|TRBV6-1
CASSDPRSGGQETQYF
TGTGCCAGCAGTGATCCCCGATCAGGGGGCCAAGAGACCCAGTACTTC
>many|TRBD1|TRBJ1-3|TRBV29-1
CSVDGTGAGNTIYF
TGCAGCGTTGACGGGACAGGGGCAGGAAACACCATATATTTT
>once|-|TRBJ2-1|TRBV6-5
CASSLGAYNEQFF
TGTGCCAGCAGTTTAGGGGCCTACAATGAGCAGTTCTTC
>-|TRBD1|TRBJ1-2|TRBV6-6
CASVSGGGHGYTF
TGTGCCAGCGTCAGCGGAGGGGGCCATGGCTACACCTTC
>-|-|TRBJ2-1|TRBV5-8
CASSLWVPSYNEQFF
TGTGCCAGCAGCTTGTGGGTCCCCTCCTACAATGAGCAGTTCTTC
>-|-|TRBJ1-4|TRBV5-6
CASSLAGLDEKLFF
TGTGCCAGCAGCTTGGCGGGCCTCGATGAAAAACTGTTTTTT
>once|-|TRBJ2-2|TRBV29-1
CSVEGHGPNTGELFF
TGCAGCGTTGAAGGTCACGGCCCGAACACCGGGGAGCTGTTTTTT
>-|-|TRBJ2-2|TRBV27
CASSLQGWGTGELFF
TGTGCCAGCAGTTTACAGGGCTGGGGCACCGGGGAGCTGTTTTTT
>-|-|TRBJ1-2|TRBV30
CAWKVFSFYGYTF
TGTGCCTGGAAGGTTTTCAGTTTCTATGGCTACACCTTC
>-|TRBD1|TRBJ1-2|TRBV19
CASSMVGQGITNYGYTF
TGTGCCAGTAGTATGGTCGGACAGGGAATAACTAACTATGGCTACACCTTC
>once|TRBD1|TRBJ1-5|TRBV30
CAWSVRGQKYNQPQHF
TGTGCCTGGAGTGTAAGGGGACAGAAGTACAATCAGCCCCAGCATTTT
>-|-|TRBJ1-6|TRBV6-4
CASSDADRNSPLHF
TGTGCCAGCAGTGACGCGGACAGAAATTCACCCCTCCACTTT
>-|-|TRBJ2-7|TRBV6-5
CASSYDGNLPSEQYF
TGTGCCAGCAGTTACGACGGGAACCTACCTTCCGAGCAGTACTTC
>-|-|TRBJ2-6|TRBV19
CASSMDGGPGANVLTF
TGTGCCAGTAGTATGGATGGGGGCCCTGGGGCCAACGTCCTGACTTTC
>-|TRBD1|TRBJ1-3|TRBV5-1
CASSLRGQGDSGNTIYF
TGCGCCAGCAGCTTACGTGGGCAGGGGGACTCTGGAAACACCATATATTTT
>many|-|TRBJ1-2|TRBV5-1
CASYSPVDGYTF
TGCGCCAGTTACTCCCCCGTTGATGGCTACACCTTC
>few|TRBD2|TRBJ2-1|TRBV16
CASSQFRTSGDNEQFF
TGTGCCAGCAGCCAATTTAGGACTAGCGGGGACAATGAGCAGTTCTTC
>few|-|TRBJ2-3|TRBV6-5
CASSYSFSQSDTQYF
TGTGCCAGCAGTTACTCGTTCAGTCAGTCAGATACGCAGTATTTT
>-|-|TRBJ2-3|TRBV28
CASSLRALVTQYF
TGTGCCAGCAGTTTAAGAGCTCTAGTTACGCAGTATTTT
>-|-|TRBJ2-2|TRBV4-2
CASSPGQTNTGELFF
TGTGCCAGCAGCCCGGGACAAACAAACACCGGGGAGCTGTTTTTT
>-|TRBD2|TRBJ2-1|TRBV7-2
CASSLPTSGGPVGNEQFF
TGTGCCAGCAGCTTACCTACTAGCGGGGGTCCCGTAGGGAATGAGCAGTTCTTC
>-|TRBD1|TRBJ2-1|TRBV7-9
CASSSGQGARNEQFF
TGTGCCAGCAGCTCGGGACAGGGGGCGCGAAATGAGCAGTTCTTC
>-|-|TRBJ1-1|TRBV7-8
CASSAAPNTEAFF
TGTGCCAGCAGCGCCGCCCCTAACACTGAAGCTTTCTTT
>-|-|TRBJ2-7|TRBV7-6
CASSFRQLSYEQYF
TGTGCCAGCAGCTTCCGACAGCTCTCCTACGAGCAGTACTTC
>-|-|TRBJ1-5|TRBV9
CASSVGGADNQPQHF
TGTGCCAGCAGCGTAGGAGGCGCGGACAATCAGCCCCAGCATTTT
>few|TRBD2|TRBJ2-2|TRBV7-2
CASSLSGGAGGELFF
TGTGCCAGCAGCCTCAGCGGGGGGGCCGGCGGGGAGCTGTTTTTT